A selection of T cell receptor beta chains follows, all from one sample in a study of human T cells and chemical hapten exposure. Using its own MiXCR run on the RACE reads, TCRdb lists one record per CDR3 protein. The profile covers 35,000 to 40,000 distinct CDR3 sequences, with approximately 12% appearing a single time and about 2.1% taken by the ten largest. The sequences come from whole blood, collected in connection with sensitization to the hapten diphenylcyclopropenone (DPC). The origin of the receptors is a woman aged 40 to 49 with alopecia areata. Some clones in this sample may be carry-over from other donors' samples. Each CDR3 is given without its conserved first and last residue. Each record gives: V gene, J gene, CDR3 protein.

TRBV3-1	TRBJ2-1	ASSLRGSHNEQF
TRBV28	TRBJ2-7	ASSFRGLAGGPGYEQY
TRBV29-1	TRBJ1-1	SVFRASNTEAF
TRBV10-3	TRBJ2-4	AISESSLAKNIQY
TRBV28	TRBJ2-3	ASSLRAHTQY
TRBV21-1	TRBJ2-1	ASSKYQVVQF
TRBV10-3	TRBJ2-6	AISDWDSGANVLT
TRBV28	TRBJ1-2	ASSSRLYGYT
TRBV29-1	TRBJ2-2	SVVYGRVTGELF
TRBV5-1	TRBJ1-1	ASSQGQVNTEAF
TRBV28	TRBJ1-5	ASSLPTGPNQPQH
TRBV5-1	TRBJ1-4	ASSSDTDNEKLF
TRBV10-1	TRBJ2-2	ASSTGGNGEPF
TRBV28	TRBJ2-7	ASSPAGTGGREQY
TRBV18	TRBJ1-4	ASSPRGSNEKLF
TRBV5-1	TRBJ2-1	ASSPNSGSETQF